This T cell receptor beta chain came from a study of T cells in localized non-small cell lung cancer. The CDR3 loop spans 15 amino acids. From germline, CDR1 is SGHNT and CDR2 YENEEA. V shed 4 bases and J shed 2 bases, with 13 bases lying between them. Method: immunoSEQ multiplex PCR; TCRdb's copy keeps in-frame clones and lacks some. In the table there are approximately 1,500 clones, over 30% of which are singletons. Study-wide points: Sequence data derive from only one tumor region, so heterogeneity remains possible. A median of around 60 clones ranked among the top 100 in tumor appeared in adjacent lung. Among the tissues sampled, uninvolved adjacent lung had the highest T cell clonality, above tumor.

With regard to this clone: What it recognizes is unknown.

The chain has TRBV11-3 and TRBJ2-3, with D possibly TRBD2 on 5 matching bases. This TCR derives from a male donor aged 60 or over with stage II squamous cell lung carcinoma. Sample: lung tumor tissue, taken before any cancer treatment. The CDR3 here is CASSSPGSYTDTQYF. The CDR3 DNA is TGTGCCAGCAGCTCCCCGGGATCATACACAGATACGCAGTATTTT.